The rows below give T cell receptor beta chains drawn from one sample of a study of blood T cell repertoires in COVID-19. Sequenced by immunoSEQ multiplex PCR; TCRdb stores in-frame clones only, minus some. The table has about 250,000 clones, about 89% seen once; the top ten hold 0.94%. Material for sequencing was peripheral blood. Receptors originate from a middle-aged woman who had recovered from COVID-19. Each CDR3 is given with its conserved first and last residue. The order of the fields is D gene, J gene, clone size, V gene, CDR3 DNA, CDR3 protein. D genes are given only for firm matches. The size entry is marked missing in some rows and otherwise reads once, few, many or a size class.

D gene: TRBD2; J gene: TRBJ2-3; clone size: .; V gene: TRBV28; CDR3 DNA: TGTGCCAGCACCCTTGGACTAGCGATAGATACGCAGTATTTT; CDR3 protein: CASTLGLAIDTQYF
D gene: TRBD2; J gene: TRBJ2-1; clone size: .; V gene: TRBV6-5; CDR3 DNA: TGTGCCAGCGGGCTAGCGGGAATAACATCGTATGAGCAGTTCTTC; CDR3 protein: CASGLAGITSYEQFF
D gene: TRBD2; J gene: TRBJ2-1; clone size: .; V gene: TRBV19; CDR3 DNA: TGTGCCAGTAGTGTATTGTGGACTAGCTTAAGGGAGCAGTTCTTC; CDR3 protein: CASSVLWTSLREQFF
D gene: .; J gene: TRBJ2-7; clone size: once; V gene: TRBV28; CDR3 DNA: TGTGCCAGCAGTTCAAGTGCCGAGGGTGGGAGTACCTACGAGCAGTACTTC; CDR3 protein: CASSSSAEGGSTYEQYF
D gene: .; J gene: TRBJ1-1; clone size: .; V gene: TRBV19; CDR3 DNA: TGTGCCAGTAGGTCTCAGGGGCGGAAAACTGAAGCTTTCTTT; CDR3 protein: CASRSQGRKTEAFF
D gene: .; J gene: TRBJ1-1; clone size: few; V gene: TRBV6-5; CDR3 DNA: TGTGCCAGCAGAGCAGGGAAAGGGAAAGCTTTCTTT; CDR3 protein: CASRAGKGKAFF
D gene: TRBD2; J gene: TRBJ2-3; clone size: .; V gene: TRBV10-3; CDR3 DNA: TGTGCCATCAGTGAGTCGGGGGCGGGAGGGCCCAGCACAGATACGCAGTATTTT; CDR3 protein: CAISESGAGGPSTDTQYF
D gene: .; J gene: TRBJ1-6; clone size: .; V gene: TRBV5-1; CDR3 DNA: TGCGCCAGCAGCCTGACAGGTCCCTATAATTCACCCCTCCACTTT; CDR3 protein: CASSLTGPYNSPLHF
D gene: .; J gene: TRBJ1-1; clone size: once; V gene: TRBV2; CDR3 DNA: TGTGCCAGCACCCTAGGGGAGGCCACTGAAGCTTTCTTT; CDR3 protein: CASTLGEATEAFF
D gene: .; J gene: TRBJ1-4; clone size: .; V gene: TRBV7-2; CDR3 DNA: TGTGCCAGCAGCCCACACACAGCGGCGGGAGAAAAACTGTTTTTT; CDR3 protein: CASSPHTAAGEKLFF
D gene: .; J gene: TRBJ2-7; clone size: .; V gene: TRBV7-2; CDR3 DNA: TGTGCCAGCAGCTCGTCTCCGGGTCAAAATCTTTACGAGCAGTACTTC; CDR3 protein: CASSSSPGQNLYEQYF
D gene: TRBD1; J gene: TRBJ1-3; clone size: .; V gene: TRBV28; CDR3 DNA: TGTGCCAGCAGAACAACAGCCGGGACAGCTACCGGAAACACCATATATTTT; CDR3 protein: CASRTTAGTATGNTIYF
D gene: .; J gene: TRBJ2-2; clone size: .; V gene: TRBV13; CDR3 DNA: TGTGCCAGCAGCTTTGGCAGGGGCGGGGAGCTGTTTTTT; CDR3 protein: CASSFGRGGELFF
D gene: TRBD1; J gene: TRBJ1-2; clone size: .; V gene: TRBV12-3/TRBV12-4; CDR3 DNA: TGTGCCAGCACAAGACAGGGAAAATATGGCTACACCTTC; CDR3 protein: CASTRQGKYGYTF
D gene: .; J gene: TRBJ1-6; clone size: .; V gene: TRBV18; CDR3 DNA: TGTGCCAGCTCACACTCGGCAGGGCCAGAGAATTCACCCCTCCACTTT; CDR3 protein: CASSHSAGPENSPLHF
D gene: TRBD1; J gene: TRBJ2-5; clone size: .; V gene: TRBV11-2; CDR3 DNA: TGTGCCAGCAGCTTAGAGAGGGGACAGCACCAAGAGACCCAGTACTTC; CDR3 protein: CASSLERGQHQETQYF
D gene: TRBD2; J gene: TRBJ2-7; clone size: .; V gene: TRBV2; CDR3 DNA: TGTGCCAGCAGCGACAGCCGGGAGGGCCCCTCCTACGAGCAGTACTTC; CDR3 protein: CASSDSREGPSYEQYF
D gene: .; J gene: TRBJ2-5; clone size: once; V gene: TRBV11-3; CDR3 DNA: TGTGCCAGCAGCTTGGCTAGTCAGGGGGGCCAAGAGACCCAGTACTTC; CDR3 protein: CASSLASQGGQETQYF
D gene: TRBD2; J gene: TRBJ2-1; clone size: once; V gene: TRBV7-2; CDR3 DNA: TGTGCCAGCAGCTCCCAAAACCTAGCGGGAGTCAATGAGCAGTTCTTC; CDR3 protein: CASSSQNLAGVNEQFF
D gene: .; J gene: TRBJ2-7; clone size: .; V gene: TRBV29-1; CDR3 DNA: TGCAGCGTTGAGGCCGCGGAGAGCCACGAGCAGTACTTC; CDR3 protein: CSVEAAESHEQYF
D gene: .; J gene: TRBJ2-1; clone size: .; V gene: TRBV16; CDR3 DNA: TGTGCCAGCAGCCAATCATCGGGAGAGCAGTTCTTC; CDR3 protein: CASSQSSGEQFF
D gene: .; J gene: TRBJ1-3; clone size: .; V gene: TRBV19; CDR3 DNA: TGTGCCAGTACCCGGGGACACTTCTCTGGAAACACCATATATTTT; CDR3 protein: CASTRGHFSGNTIYF
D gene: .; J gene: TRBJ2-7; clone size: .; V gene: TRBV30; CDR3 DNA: TGTGCCTGGAGTGCAGGGGGGAAACTCTACGAGCAGTACTTC; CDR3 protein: CAWSAGGKLYEQYF
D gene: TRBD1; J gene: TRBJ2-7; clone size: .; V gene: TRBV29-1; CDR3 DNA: TGCAGCGTTGAAGATCTTCATAGGGACAGGGGGTACGAGCAGTACTTC; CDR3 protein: CSVEDLHRDRGYEQYF
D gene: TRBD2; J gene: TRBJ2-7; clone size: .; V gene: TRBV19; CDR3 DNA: TGTGCCAGTAGTATCGGGACTAGCGGCCTCCGGGAGCAGTACTTC; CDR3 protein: CASSIGTSGLREQYF
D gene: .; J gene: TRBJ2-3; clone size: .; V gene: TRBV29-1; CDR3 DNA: TGCAGCGCTACCGATCTTGGGCCTAGCACAGATACGCAGTATTTT; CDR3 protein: CSATDLGPSTDTQYF
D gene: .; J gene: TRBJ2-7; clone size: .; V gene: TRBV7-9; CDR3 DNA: TGTGCCAGCAGCTTAGTCGGCAGGGGGGCTATCTACGAGCAGTACTTC; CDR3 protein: CASSLVGRGAIYEQYF
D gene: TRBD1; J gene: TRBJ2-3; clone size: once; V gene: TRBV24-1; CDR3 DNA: TGTGCCACCAGTGACCCAGGGGGCGGGGGCACAGATACGCAGTATTTT; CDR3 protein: CATSDPGGGGTDTQYF
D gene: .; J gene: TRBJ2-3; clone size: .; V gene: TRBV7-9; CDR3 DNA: TGTGCCAGCAGCGCCGGACAGAACACAGATACGCAGTATTTT; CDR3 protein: CASSAGQNTDTQYF
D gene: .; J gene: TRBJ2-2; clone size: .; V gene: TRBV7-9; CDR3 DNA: TGTGCCAGCAGCTTAACCGGGAGCCCCGGGGAGCTGTTTTTT; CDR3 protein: CASSLTGSPGELFF
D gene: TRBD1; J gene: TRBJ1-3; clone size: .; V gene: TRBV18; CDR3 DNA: TGTGCCAGCCGTGACAGGGGTTTCTCTGGAAACACCATATATTTT; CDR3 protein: CASRDRGFSGNTIYF
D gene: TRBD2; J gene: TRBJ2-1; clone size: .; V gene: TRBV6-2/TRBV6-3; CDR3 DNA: TGTGCCAGCAGTTGGTTACTAGCGGGAGGGTATGAGCAGTTCTTC; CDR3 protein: CASSWLLAGGYEQFF
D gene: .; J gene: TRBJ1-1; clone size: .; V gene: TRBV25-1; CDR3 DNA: TGTGCCAGCAGTGAAGGTCAGGGCTTCGCTGAAGCTTTCTTT; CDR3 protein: CASSEGQGFAEAFF
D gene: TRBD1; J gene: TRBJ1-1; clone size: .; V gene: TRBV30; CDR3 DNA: TGTGCCTGGAGTACACAGGGGTGGACTGAAGCTTTCTTT; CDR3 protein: CAWSTQGWTEAFF
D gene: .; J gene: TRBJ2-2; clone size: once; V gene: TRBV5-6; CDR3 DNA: TGTGCCAGCAGCTTGCCGGCAGGGGTTGCCGGGGAGCTGTTTTTT; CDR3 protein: CASSLPAGVAGELFF